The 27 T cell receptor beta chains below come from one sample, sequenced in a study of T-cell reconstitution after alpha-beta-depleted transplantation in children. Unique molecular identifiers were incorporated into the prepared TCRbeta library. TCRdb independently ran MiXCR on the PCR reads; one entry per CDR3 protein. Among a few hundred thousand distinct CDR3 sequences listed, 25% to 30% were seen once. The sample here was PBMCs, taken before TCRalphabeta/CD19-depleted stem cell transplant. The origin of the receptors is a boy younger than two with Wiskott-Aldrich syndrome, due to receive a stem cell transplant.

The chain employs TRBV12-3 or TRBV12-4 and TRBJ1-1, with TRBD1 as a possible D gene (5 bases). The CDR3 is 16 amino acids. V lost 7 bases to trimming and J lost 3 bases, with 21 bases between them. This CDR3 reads CASTPRGRASDTEAFF. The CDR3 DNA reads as TGTGCCAGCACCCCTAGGGGCAGGGCTTCGGACACTGAAGCTTTCTTT.

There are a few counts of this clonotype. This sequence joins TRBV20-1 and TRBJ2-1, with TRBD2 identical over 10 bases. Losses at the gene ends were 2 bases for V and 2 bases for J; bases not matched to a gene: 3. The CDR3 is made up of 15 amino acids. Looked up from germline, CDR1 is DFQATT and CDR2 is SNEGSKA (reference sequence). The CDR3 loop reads CSARSSGRTYNEQFF. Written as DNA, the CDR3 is TGCAGTGCTAGAAGTAGCGGGAGGACCTACAATGAGCAGTTCTTC.

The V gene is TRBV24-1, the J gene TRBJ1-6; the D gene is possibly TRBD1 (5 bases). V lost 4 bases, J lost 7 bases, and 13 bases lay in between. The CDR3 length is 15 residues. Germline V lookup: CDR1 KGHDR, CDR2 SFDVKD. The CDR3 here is CATSDRGPPNSPLHF. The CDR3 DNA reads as TGTGCCACCAGTGACCGGGGACCGCCGAATTCACCCCTCCACTTT.

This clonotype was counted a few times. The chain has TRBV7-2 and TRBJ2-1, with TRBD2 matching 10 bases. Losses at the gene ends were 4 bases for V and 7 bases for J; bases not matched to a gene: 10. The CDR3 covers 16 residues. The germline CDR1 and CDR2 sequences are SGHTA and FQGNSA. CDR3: CASSWRLAGVPNEQFF. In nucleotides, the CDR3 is TGTGCCAGCAGCTGGCGGCTAGCGGGAGTACCAAATGAGCAGTTCTTC.

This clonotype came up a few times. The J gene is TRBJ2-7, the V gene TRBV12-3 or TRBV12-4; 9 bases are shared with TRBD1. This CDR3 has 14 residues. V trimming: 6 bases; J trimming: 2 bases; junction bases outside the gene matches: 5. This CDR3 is CASRRTGVTYEQYF. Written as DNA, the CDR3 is TGTGCCAGCAGGAGGACAGGGGTAACCTACGAGCAGTACTTC.

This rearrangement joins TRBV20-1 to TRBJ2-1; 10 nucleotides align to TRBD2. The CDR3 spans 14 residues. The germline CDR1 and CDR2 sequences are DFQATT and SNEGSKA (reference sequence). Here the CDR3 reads CRETSSGSDNEQFF. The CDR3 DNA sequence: TGCAGGGAAACTTCTAGCGGGAGTGACAATGAGCAGTTCTTC.

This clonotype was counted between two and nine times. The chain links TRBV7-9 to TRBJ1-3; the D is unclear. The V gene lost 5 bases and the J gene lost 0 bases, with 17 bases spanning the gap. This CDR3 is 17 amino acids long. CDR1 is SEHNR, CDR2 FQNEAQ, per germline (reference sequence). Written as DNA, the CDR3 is TGTGCCAGCAGCCTCGCCCGGACGGGTCACTCTGGAAACACCATATATTTT. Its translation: CASSLARTGHSGNTIYF.

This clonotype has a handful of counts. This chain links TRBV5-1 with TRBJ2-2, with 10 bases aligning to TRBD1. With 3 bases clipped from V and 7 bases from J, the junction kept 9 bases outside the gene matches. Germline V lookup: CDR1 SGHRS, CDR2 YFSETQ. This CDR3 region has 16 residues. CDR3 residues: CASSSGAGTGVGELFF. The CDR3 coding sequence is TGCGCCAGCAGCTCGGGGGCCGGGACAGGGGTCGGGGAGCTGTTTTTT.

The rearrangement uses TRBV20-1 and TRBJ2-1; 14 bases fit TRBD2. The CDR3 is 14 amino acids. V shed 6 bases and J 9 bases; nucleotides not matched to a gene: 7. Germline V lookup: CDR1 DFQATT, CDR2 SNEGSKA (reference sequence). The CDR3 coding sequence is TGCAGTGCAAGGGGACTAGCGGGAGACGGTGAGCAGTTCTTC. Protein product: CSARGLAGDGEQFF.

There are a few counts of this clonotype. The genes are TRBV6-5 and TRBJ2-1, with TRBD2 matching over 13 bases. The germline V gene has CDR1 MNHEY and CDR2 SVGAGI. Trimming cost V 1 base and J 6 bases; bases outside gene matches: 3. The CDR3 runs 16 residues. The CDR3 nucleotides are TGTGCCAGCAGTTACTGGGGACTAGCGGGACGCAATGAGCAGTTCTTC. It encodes CASSYWGLAGRNEQFF.

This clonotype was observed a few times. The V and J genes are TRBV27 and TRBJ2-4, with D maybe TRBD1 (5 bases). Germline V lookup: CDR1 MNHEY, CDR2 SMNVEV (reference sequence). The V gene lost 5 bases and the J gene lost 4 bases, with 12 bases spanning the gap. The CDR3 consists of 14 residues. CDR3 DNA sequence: TGTGCCAGCAGTCCTCGGACACAAAAAAACATTCAGTACTTC. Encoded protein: CASSPRTQKNIQYF.

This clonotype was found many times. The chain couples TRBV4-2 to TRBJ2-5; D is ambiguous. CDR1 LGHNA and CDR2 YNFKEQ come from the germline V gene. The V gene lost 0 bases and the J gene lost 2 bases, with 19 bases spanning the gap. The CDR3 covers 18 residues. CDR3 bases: TGTGCCAGCAGCCAAGATGGCTACGGTACTTCCGGACAAGAGACCCAGTACTTC. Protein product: CASSQDGYGTSGQETQYF.

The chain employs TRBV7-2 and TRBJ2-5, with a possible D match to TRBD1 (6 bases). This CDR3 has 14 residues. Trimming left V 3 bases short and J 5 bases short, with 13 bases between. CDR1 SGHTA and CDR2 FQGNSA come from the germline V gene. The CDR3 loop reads CASSFTRGKETQYF. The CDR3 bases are TGTGCCAGCAGCTTTACCAGGGGAAAGGAGACCCAGTACTTC.

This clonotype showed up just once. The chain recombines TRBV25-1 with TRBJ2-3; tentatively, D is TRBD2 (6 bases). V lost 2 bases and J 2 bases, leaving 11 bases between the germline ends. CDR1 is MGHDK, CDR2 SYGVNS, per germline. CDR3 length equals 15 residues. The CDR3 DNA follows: TGTGCCAGCAGTGAACATCGGGAGACCACAGATACGCAGTATTTT. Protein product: CASSEHRETTDTQYF.

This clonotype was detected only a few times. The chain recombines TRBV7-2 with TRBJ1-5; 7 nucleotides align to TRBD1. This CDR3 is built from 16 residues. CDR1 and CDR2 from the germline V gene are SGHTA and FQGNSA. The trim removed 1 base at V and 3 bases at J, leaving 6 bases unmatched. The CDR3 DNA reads TGTGCCAGCAGCTTAGAGGGGACAGCATACAATCAGCCCCAGCATTTT. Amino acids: CASSLEGTAYNQPQHF.

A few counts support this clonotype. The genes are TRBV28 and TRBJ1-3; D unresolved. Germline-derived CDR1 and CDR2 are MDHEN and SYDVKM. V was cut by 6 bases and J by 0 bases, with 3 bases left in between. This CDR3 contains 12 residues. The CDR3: CASRFSGNTIYF. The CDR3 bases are TGTGCCAGCAGGTTCTCTGGAAACACCATATATTTT.

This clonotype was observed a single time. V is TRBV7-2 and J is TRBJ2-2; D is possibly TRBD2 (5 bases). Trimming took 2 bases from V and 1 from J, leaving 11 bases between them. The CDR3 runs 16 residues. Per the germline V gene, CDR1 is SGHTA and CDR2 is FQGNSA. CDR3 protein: CASSLSGLMNTGELFF. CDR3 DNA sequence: TGTGCCAGCAGCTTATCAGGACTGATGAACACCGGGGAGCTGTTTTTT.

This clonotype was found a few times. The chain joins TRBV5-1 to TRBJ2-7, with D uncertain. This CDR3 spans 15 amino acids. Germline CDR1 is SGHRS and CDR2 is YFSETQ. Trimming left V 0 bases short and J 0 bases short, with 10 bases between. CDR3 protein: CASSLAQSGSYEQYF. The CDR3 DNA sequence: TGCGCCAGCAGCTTGGCTCAGTCGGGCTCCTACGAGCAGTACTTC.

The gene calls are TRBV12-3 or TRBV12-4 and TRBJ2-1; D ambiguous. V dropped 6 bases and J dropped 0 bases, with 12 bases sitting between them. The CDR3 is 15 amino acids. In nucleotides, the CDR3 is TGTGCCAGCAGCAGGACCCTCAACTCCTACAATGAGCAGTTCTTC. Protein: CASSRTLNSYNEQFF.

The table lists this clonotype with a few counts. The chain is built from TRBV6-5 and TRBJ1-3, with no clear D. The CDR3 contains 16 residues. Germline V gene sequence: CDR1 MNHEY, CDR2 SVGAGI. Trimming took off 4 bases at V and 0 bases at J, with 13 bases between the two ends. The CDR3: CASSSSRSPSGNTIYF. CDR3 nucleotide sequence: TGTGCCAGCAGTTCCTCGCGAAGTCCCTCTGGAAACACCATATATTTT.

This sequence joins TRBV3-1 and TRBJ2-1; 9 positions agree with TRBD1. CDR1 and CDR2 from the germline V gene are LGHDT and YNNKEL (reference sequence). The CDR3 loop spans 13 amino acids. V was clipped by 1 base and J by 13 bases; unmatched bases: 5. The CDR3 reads CASSQVPDRGQFF. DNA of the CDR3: TGTGCCAGCAGCCAAGTTCCGGACAGGGGACAGTTCTTC.

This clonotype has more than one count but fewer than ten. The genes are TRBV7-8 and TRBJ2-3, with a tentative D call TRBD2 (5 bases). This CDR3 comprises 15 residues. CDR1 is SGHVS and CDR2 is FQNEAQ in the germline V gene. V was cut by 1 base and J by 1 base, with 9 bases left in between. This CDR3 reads CASSLDKRRTDTQYF. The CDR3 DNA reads TGTGCCAGCAGCTTAGATAAGCGGCGCACAGATACGCAGTATTTT.

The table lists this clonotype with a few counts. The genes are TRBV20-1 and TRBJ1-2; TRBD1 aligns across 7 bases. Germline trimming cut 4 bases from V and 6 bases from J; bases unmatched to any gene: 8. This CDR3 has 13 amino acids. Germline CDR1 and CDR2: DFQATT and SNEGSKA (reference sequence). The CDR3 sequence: CSAKVTGVHGYTF. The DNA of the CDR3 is TGCAGTGCTAAAGTCACAGGGGTTCATGGCTACACCTTC.

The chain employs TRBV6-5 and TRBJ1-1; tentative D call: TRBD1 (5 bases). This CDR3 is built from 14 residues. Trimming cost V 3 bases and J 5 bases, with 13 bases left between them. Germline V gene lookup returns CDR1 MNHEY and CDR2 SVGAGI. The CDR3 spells CASSYRGRRTEAFF. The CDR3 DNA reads TGTGCCAGCAGTTATAGGGGACGGAGGACTGAAGCTTTCTTT.

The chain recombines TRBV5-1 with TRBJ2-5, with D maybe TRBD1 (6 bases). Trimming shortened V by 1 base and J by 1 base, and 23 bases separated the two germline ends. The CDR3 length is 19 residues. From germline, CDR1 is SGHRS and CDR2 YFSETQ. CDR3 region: CASSLRPKWFETGQETQYF. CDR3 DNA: TGCGCCAGCAGCTTGCGGCCCAAGTGGTTTGAGACAGGCCAAGAGACCCAGTACTTC.

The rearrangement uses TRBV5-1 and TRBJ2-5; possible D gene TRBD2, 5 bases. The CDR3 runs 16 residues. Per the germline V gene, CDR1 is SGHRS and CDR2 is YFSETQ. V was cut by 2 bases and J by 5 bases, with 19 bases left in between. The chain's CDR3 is CASSLNPSSGQETQYF. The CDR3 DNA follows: TGCGCCAGCAGCTTAAACCCTAGCAGTGGCCAGGAGACCCAGTACTTC.

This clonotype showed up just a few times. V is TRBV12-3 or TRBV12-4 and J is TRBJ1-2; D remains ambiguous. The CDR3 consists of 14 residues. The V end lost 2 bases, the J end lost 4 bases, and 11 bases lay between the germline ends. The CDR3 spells CASSLRLALYGYTF. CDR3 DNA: TGTGCCAGCAGTTTACGGCTTGCTCTCTATGGCTACACCTTC.